Below are 10 T cell receptor beta chains sequenced from a single sample in a study of cytomegalovirus exposure and HLA in healthy donors. Both 60 Vbeta primers and 13 Jbeta primers went into the PCR. Here immunoSEQ multiplex PCR was the method, and the copy in TCRdb shows in-frame clones only, minus some. The sample lists around 100,000 clones, over 60% seen once, with 2% to 2.5% in the top ten. Specimen: PBMCs. These receptors were collected from a woman younger than 45 in good health and CMV-seronegative.

The chain joins TRBV13 to TRBJ2-5; a weak D match, TRBD2 (6 bases). This CDR3 has 14 amino acids. V lost 3 bases and J lost 3, with 11 bases in between. Germline CDR1 PRHDT, CDR2 FYEKMQ (reference sequence). The DNA of the CDR3 is TGTGCCAGCAGCTTTTGGGACTCCGAAGAGACCCAGTACTTC. This gives the protein CASSFWDSEETQYF.

The chain carries TRBV6-1 and TRBJ2-7, with D tentatively TRBD1 (6 bases). V was pared by 2 bases and J by 4 bases, with 12 bases between. Germline V gives CDR1 MNHNS, CDR2 SASEGT. There are 14 residues in the CDR3. CDR3 nucleotides: TGTGCCAGCAGTGAAACAGGGTTAGTTTACGAGCAGTACTTC. Translated, it gives CASSETGLVYEQYF.

This sequence joins TRBV5-1 and TRBJ2-7; TRBD1 agrees at 7 bases. The CDR3 has 16 amino acids. The germline V gene has CDR1 SGHRS and CDR2 YFSETQ. After removal of 0 bases from V and 5 bases from J, the junction contained 11 bases not matched to a gene. DNA of the CDR3: TGCGCCAGCAGCTTGGATTTTTCGACAGGGTATGACGAGCAGTACTTC. Protein: CASSLDFSTGYDEQYF.

This clone was counted a single time. This chain uses TRBV18 with TRBJ2-2; 10 positions match TRBD2. CDR1 and CDR2 (germline): KGHSH, LQKENI. This CDR3 contains 16 residues. The V gene end was trimmed by 4 bases and the J gene end by 2 bases; junction bases not matched to a gene: 4. In nucleotides, the CDR3 is TGTGCCAGCTCACTAGGGACTAGCGTTAACACCGGGGAGCTGTTTTTT. As protein: CASSLGTSVNTGELFF.

The chain couples TRBV4-2 to TRBJ2-5; D is unclear. Deletions cut 0 bases from V and 1 base from J, with 6 bases between. Germline values: CDR1 LGHNA, CDR2 YNFKEQ. This CDR3 spans 14 amino acids. CDR3 in amino acids: CASSQDNSQETQYF. Here the CDR3 DNA reads TGTGCCAGCAGCCAAGATAACAGCCAAGAGACCCAGTACTTC.

A few counts support this clone. The chain combines TRBV13 with TRBJ2-1, with 9 bases matching TRBD2. CDR1 is PRHDT, CDR2 FYEKMQ, per germline (reference sequence). The length of the CDR3 is 20 residues. J was trimmed by 6 bases and V by 4 bases; bases with no gene match: 22. CDR3 DNA sequence: TGTGCCAGCAGCTCGCAAGACCCTAGCGGCGCGGGAGGGCCCTTCAATGAGCAGTTCTTC. Encoded protein: CASSSQDPSGAGGPFNEQFF. The full variable domain, with the rest looked up from reference TRBV13 and TRBJ2-1, is AAGVIQSPRHLIKEKRETATLKCYPIPRHDTVYWYQQGPGQDPQFLISFYEKMQSDKGSIPDRFSAQQFSDYHSELNMSSLELGDSALYFCASSSQDPSGAGGPFNEQFFGPGTRLTVL.

The chain joins TRBV27 to TRBJ2-1; TRBD1 aligns across 7 bases. The CDR3 is 15 amino acids. Trimming removed 6 bases from V and 9 bases from J; junction bases left unmatched: 14. Germline V gene sequence: CDR1 MNHEY, CDR2 SMNVEV (reference sequence). The CDR3 coding sequence is TGTGCCAGCAGGGATCCGACAGGGCGGTTGGGTGAGCAGTTCTTC. Residues: CASRDPTGRLGEQFF.

This sequence joins TRBV4-1 and TRBJ1-2; TRBD1 aligns across 12 bases. Germline CDR1 MGHRA, CDR2 YSYEKL. V lost 1 base and J lost 5; bases outside the gene matches: 8. This CDR3 comprises 17 residues. Here the CDR3 DNA reads TGCGCCAGCAGCCAAGTGTTGGGACAGGGGGCAGGGTATGGCTACACCTTC. Protein sequence: CASSQVLGQGAGYGYTF.

This clone was seen many times. This rearrangement joins TRBV5-1 to TRBJ2-5; weak D call: TRBD2 (5 bases). Germline lookup yields CDR1 SGHRS and CDR2 YFSETQ. The CDR3 is 15 amino acids. V shed 5 bases and J shed 5 bases, with 19 bases lying between them. CDR3 sequence: CASRSQRAVAETQYF. CDR3 bases: TGCGCCAGCAGGTCCCAGAGGGCGGTCGCGGAGACCCAGTACTTC.

This clone was detected a few times. The gene calls are TRBV5-1 and TRBJ1-5; TRBD1 might be the D (5 bases). The CDR3 loop spans 12 amino acids. The germline V gene has CDR1 SGHRS and CDR2 YFSETQ. Trimming took 8 bases from V and 1 from J, leaving 7 bases between them. CDR3 sequence (DNA): TGCGCCAGAAGACAGAGCAATCAGCCCCAGCATTTT. Translation: CARRQSNQPQHF.